A selection of T cell receptor beta chains follows, all from one sample in a study of CD8 T cells in Susac syndrome. TCRdb reprocessed the immunoSEQ multiplex PCR reads via MiXCR and lists one record per CDR3 protein. The sample carries around 130,000 distinct CDR3 sequences, 85% to 95% recorded once. Sequences were obtained from CD8+ T cells from PBMCs. These receptors were collected from a human donor with Susac syndrome. Both conserved end residues are part of each CDR3. The D gene is left open where the match is weak. Size is omitted from some rows. Given values are once, few, many or a class for expanded clones.

CDR3 protein	CDR3 DNA	clone size	V gene	J gene	D gene
CASSFRGSGGVHEQYF	TGCGCCAGCAGCTTCCGTGGTAGCGGGGGGGTCCACGAGCAGTACTTC	-	TRBV5-1	TRBJ2-7	TRBD2
CASSQDRGQGAYEQYF	TGTGCCAGCAGCCAAGATAGGGGACAGGGGGCCTACGAGCAGTACTTC	-	TRBV4-2	TRBJ2-7	TRBD1
CSAGPGRKKETQYF	TGCAGCGCCGGTCCGGGGCGGAAAAAAGAGACCCAGTACTTC	-	TRBV29-1	TRBJ2-5	-
CASSPTDKNEQFF	TGTGCCAGCAGCCCCACCGACAAAAATGAGCAGTTCTTC	-	TRBV7-3	TRBJ2-1	-
CSADQTSSYEQYF	TGCAGTGCTGACCAGACTAGCTCCTACGAGCAGTACTTC	-	TRBV20-1	TRBJ2-7	-
CASSVEDSIYGYTF	TGTGCCAGCAGCGTAGAGGACAGCATCTATGGCTACACCTTC	-	TRBV9	TRBJ1-2	-
CAVEFRIYGYTF	TGTGCCGTCGAGTTCAGGATCTATGGCTACACCTTC	-	TRBV12-3/TRBV12-4	TRBJ1-2	-
CSVAGGQVTEAFF	TGCAGCGTTGCTGGGGGGCAAGTGACTGAAGCTTTCTTT	-	TRBV29-1	TRBJ1-1	-
CASSFRGVDYGYTF	TGTGCCAGCAGCTTCCGGGGGGTGGACTATGGCTACACCTTC	once	TRBV5-8	TRBJ1-2	-
CSVEPGLNTEAFF	TGCAGCGTTGAACCGGGGCTGAACACTGAAGCTTTCTTT	-	TRBV29-1	TRBJ1-1	-
CSARGVSRSYEQYF	TGCAGTGCTAGGGGTGTTTCTAGGTCCTACGAGCAGTACTTC	-	TRBV20-1	TRBJ2-7	-
CASSLVANYGYTF	TGTGCCAGCAGCTTGGTGGCAAACTATGGCTACACCTTC	-	TRBV5-4	TRBJ1-2	-
CASSDRGGAGDIQYF	TGTGCCAGCAGTGATAGGGGCGGCGCCGGAGACATTCAGTACTTC	-	TRBV2	TRBJ2-4	-
CASSLSQDNEQFF	TGTGCCAGCAGTTTATCTCAGGACAATGAGCAGTTCTTC	-	TRBV27	TRBJ2-1	-
CASSLQTSGGYNEQFF	TGTGCCAGCAGTTTACAGACTAGCGGGGGATACAATGAGCAGTTCTTC	-	TRBV27	TRBJ2-1	TRBD2
CASSVYGGPTNEKLFF	TGTGCCAGCAGTGTTTACGGTGGCCCAACTAATGAAAAACTGTTTTTT	-	TRBV27	TRBJ1-4	-
CSARDWRGASYEQYF	TGCAGTGCTAGAGATTGGCGGGGGGCTTCCTACGAGCAGTACTTC	once	TRBV20-1	TRBJ2-7	TRBD2
CSVEDFISQDSSQETQYF	TGCAGCGTTGAAGATTTTATTAGCCAGGACTCCTCCCAAGAGACCCAGTACTTC	-	TRBV29-1	TRBJ2-5	-
CASSQGLAGPYEQYF	TGTGCCAGCAGCCAGGGACTAGCGGGACCCTACGAGCAGTACTTC	-	TRBV3-1	TRBJ2-7	TRBD2
CASSYDRAGTGELFF	TGTGCCAGCAGCTACGACAGGGCCGGCACCGGGGAGCTGTTTTTT	-	TRBV7-9	TRBJ2-2	TRBD1
CASSSPGGHNEQFF	TGTGCCAGCAGCTCCCCCGGGGGGCACAATGAGCAGTTCTTC	-	TRBV7-8	TRBJ2-1	-
CASSYGRGAYEQYF	TGTGCCAGCAGTTACGGGAGGGGGGCCTACGAGCAGTACTTC	-	TRBV6-5	TRBJ2-7	-